This T cell receptor (beta chain) was identified during a study of OX40 agonist ivuxolimab in advanced cancers. The investigators sampled blood at baseline, at cycle 4 day 1, and at cycle 7 day 1. Clones were sequenced by immunoSEQ multiplex PCR, and TCRdb holds only the in-frame ones, with some missing. The sample has tens of thousands of clones; less than 85% are singletons. Trimming took 2 bases from V and 5 from J, leaving 13 bases between them. CDR3 size: 14 residues. CDR1 SGHVS and CDR2 FNYEAQ come from the germline V gene. This clonotype originated in an adult with an advanced solid tumor such as melanoma, head and neck, liver or kidney cancer. Sequences were derived from CD4+ or CD8+ T cells sorted from blood, sampled in a trial of the OX40 agonist ivuxolimab. The V and J genes are TRBV7-6 and TRBJ2-7; the D call may be TRBD1 or TRBD2 (6 bases each). CDR3 protein: CASSLSGGNDEQYF. In nucleotides, the CDR3 is TGTGCCAGCAGCTTATCCGGGGGCAACGACGAGCAGTACTTC.